This T cell receptor (beta chain) was sequenced in a study of OX40 agonist ivuxolimab in advanced cancers. Study-wide context: Eligibility rules accepted prior anti-PD-1, anti-PD-L1 or anti-CTLA-4 therapy, and 35% to 40% had some. Study-wide points: More expanded clones were found, on average, in CD8+ than in CD4+ T cells.

Repertoires were generated with immunoSEQ multiplex PCR, while TCRdb's copy carries only in-frame clones and drops some. The profile shows 60,000 to 90,000 clones, 90% of them singletons. Of note for this clone: What it recognizes is unknown.

The germline CDR1 and CDR2 sequences are MNHEY and SVGAGI. V gave up 4 bases and J gave up 9 bases; unmatched junction bases: 7. The CDR3 consists of 14 residues. This clonotype originated in an adult with an advanced solid tumor such as melanoma, head and neck, liver or kidney cancer. The specimen comprised CD4+ or CD8+ T cells sorted from blood, sampled in a trial of the OX40 agonist ivuxolimab. The chain recombines TRBV6-5 with TRBJ2-1, with 9 bases identical to TRBD2. The CDR3, as DNA: TGTGCCAGCAGTTCTGCGGGAGGGCCGAGTGAGCAGTTCTTC. This encodes CASSSAGGPSEQFF.